This TCR beta chain comes out of a study of shared clonotypes between healthy human individuals. Study information: Three plates were used per donor for CD4 naive, three for CD4 memory, two for CD8 naive and one for CD8 memory. Whole-study results and caveats: Clonotypes that were shared across four donors made up roughly 5% of naive CD4 clonotypes. Naive subsets usually exceeded memory subsets in estimated richness.

This CDR3 contains 13 residues. V gave up 5 bases and J gave up 5 bases, with 9 bases separating them. The germline gives CDR1 SGHAT, CDR2 FQNNGV. Terminally differentiated effector memory CD45RA+ cells were left out of the naive CD8 fraction, which was CD45RO-negative and positively selected for CCR7. Using immunoSEQ multiplex PCR, the repertoire was profiled, and TCRdb retains in-frame clones only, with some absent. Of roughly 2.1 million clones in the sample, under 95% were seen once. Comments on this clone: Its antigen is undetermined. The sample carries other DNA sequences with the same CDR3.

The sequencing input was naive CD8+ T cells from PBMCs. The rearrangement joins TRBV11-2 to TRBJ2-2; D is unresolved. This TCR was recovered from a man aged 18 to 29 in good health. Some clones in this sample may be carry-over from other donors' samples. Here the CDR3 DNA reads TGTGCCAGCAGCCCCCGGCGGACCGGGGAGCTGTTTTTT. This gives the protein CASSPRRTGELFF.